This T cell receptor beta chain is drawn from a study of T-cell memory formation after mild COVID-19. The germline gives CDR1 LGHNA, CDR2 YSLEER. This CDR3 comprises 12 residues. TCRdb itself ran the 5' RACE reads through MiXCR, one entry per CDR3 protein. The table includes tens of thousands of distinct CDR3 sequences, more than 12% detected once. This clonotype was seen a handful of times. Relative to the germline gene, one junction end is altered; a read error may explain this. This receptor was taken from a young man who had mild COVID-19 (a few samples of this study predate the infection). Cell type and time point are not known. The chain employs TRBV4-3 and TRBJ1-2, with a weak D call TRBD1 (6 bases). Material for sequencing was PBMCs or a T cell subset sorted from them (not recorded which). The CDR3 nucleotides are TGCGCCAGCAGCCAAGATCAAGGGACAACCTACTTC. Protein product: CASSQDQGTTYF.